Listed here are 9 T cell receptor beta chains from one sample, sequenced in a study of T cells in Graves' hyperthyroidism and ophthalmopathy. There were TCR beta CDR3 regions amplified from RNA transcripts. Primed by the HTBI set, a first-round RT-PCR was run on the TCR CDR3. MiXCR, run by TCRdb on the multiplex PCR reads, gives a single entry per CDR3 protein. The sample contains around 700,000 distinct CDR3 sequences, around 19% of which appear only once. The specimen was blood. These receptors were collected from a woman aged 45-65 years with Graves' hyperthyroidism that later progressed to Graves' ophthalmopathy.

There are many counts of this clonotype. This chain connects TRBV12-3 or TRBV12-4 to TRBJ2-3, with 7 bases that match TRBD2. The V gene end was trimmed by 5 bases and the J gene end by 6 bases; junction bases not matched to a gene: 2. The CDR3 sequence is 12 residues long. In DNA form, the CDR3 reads TGTGCCAGCAGTAGGGGAGGGGATACGCAGTATTTT. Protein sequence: CASSRGGDTQYF.

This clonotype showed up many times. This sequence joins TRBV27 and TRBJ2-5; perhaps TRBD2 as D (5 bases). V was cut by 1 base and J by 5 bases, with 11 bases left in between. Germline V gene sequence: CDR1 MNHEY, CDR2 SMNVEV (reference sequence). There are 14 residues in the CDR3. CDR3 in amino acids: CASSLFQRGETQYF. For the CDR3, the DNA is TGTGCCAGCAGTTTATTTCAGCGAGGGGAGACCCAGTACTTC.

CDR3 sequence: CASSYTSKTGDPIPLHF. CDR3 DNA: TGTGCCAGCAGCTACACCTCCAAAACAGGCGACCCCATTCCCCTCCACTTT. This sequence joins TRBV6-1 and TRBJ1-6, with D possibly being TRBD1 (5 bases). Germline V gene lookup returns CDR1 MNHNS and CDR2 SASEGT. Trimming removed 6 bases from V and 13 bases from J, with 28 bases in between. This CDR3 is built from 17 residues.

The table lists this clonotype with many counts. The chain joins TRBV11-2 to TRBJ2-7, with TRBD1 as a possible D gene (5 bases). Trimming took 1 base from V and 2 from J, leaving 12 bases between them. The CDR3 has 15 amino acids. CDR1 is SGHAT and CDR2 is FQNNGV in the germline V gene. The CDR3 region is CASSLVGPGTYEQYF. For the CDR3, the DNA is TGTGCCAGCAGCTTAGTGGGGCCAGGGACCTACGAGCAGTACTTC.

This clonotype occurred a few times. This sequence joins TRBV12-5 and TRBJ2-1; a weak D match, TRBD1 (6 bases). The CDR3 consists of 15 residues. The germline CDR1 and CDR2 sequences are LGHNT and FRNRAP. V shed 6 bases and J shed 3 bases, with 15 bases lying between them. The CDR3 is CASGTQGLGYNEQFF. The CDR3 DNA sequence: TGTGCTAGTGGGACTCAGGGGTTGGGCTACAATGAGCAGTTCTTC.

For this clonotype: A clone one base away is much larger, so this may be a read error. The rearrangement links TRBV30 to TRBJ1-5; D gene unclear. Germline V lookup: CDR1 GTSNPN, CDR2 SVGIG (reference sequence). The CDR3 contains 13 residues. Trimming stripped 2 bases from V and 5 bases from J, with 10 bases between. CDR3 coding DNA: TGTGCCTGGAGTTGGGAGGTGGATCAGCCCCAGCATTTT. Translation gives CAWSWEVDQPQHF.

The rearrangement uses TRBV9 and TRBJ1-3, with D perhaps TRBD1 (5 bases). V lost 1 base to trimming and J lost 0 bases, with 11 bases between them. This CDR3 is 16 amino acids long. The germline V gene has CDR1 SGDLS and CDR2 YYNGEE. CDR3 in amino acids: CASSVNWQGSGNTIYF. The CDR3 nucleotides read TGTGCCAGCAGCGTAAATTGGCAGGGCTCTGGAAACACCATATATTTT.

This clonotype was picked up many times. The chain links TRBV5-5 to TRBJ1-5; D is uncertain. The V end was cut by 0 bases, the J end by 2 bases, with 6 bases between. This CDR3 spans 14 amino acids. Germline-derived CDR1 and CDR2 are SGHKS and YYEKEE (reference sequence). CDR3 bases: TGTGCCAGCAGCTTGGCCGACGGCAATCAGCCCCAGCATTTT. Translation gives CASSLADGNQPQHF.

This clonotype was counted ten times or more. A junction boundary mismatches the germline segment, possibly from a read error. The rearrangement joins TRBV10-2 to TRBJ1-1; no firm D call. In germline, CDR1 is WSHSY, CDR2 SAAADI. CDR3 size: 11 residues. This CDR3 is CASTENTEAFF. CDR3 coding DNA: TGCGCCAGCACTGAGAACACTGAAGCTTTCTTT.